The source of this T cell receptor beta chain is a study of T cells in Graves' hyperthyroidism and ophthalmopathy. Comments on this clonotype: As yet, its antigen is unknown. This may stem from a read error, because a much larger clone lies one nucleotide away.

Over 18 months, lack of ophthalmopathy progression marked Graves' hyperthyroidism as stable. Criteria for exclusion of patients were uncontrolled infection, other autoimmune disease, pregnancy or lactation. Overall study results and limits: Blood also contained most expanded thyroid clonotypes above 0.001. In the analysis, a 13 V-J model separated ophthalmopathy from stable hyperthyroidism.

The CDR3 regions of TCR beta were amplified from RNA transcripts. Researchers ran a first-round RT-PCR on the TCR CDR3 using the HTBI primer set. TCRdb redid the calling of the multiplex PCR reads with MiXCR, one entry per CDR3 protein. The table records around 420,000 distinct CDR3 sequences, roughly 14% of them present only once. Per germline, CDR1 SGHTA and CDR2 FQGNSA. The CDR3 spans 13 residues. Source material: blood. The rearrangement uses TRBV7-2 and TRBJ2-1; 8 nucleotides align to TRBD2. The TCR originated in a woman aged 18-35 years with Graves' hyperthyroidism. The CDR3 reads CAGSLARGDEQFF. CDR3 coding DNA: TGTGCCGGCAGCCTGGCGCGGGGGGATGAGCAGTTCTTC. The entire variable domain, with the rest obtained from reference TRBV7-2 and TRBJ2-1, is as follows: GAGVSQSPSNKVTEKGKDVELRCDPISGHTALYWYRQSLGQGLEFLIYFQGNSAPDKSGLPSDRFSAERTGGSVSTLTIQRTQQEDSAVYLCAGSLARGDEQFFGPGTRLTVL.